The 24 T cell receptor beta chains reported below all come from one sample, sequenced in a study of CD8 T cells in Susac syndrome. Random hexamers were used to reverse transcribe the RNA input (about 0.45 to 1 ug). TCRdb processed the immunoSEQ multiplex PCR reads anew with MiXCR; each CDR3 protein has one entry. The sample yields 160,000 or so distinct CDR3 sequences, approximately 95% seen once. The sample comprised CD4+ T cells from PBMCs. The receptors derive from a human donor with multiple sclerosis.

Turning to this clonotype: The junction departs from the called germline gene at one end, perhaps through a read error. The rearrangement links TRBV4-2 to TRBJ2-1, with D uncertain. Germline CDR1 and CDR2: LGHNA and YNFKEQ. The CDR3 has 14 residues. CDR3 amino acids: CASSQVDSHNEQFF. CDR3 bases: TGTGCCAGCAGCCAAGTAGACTCCCACAATGAGCAGTTCTTC.

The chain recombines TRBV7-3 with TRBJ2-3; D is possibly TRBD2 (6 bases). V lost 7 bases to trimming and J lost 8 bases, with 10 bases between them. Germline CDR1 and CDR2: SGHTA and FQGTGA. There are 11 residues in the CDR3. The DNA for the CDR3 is TGTGCCAGCACCATGGGGGGTACGCAGTATTTT. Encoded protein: CASTMGGTQYF.

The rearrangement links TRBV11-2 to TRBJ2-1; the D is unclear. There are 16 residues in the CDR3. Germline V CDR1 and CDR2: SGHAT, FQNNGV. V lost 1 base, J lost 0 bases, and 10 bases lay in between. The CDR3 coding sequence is TGTGCCAGCAGCTTAGTTCCAATAAGCTCCTACAATGAGCAGTTCTTC. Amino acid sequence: CASSLVPISSYNEQFF.

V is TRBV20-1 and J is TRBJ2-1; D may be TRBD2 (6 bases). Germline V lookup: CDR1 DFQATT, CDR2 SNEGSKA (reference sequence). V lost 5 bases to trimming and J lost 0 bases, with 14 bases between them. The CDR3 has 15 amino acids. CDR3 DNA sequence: TGCAGTGCTGCCCGGGACTTTGGCTCCTACAATGAGCAGTTCTTC. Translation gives CSAARDFGSYNEQFF.

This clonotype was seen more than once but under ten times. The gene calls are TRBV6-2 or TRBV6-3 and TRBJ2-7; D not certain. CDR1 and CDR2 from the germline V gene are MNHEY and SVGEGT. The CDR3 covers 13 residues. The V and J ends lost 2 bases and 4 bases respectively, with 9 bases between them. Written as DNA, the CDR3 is TGTGCCAGCAGTTACCGAATAGAGTACGAGCAGTACTTC. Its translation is CASSYRIEYEQYF.

The CDR3 coding sequence is TGTGCCACCAGTGACTCCGGGACTAGCGGCGGAGATACGCAGTATTTT. Protein sequence: CATSDSGTSGGDTQYF. This chain links TRBV24-1 with TRBJ2-3; 11 bases fit TRBD2. Germline-derived CDR1 and CDR2 are KGHDR and SFDVKD. The CDR3 is made up of 16 amino acids. J was trimmed by 5 bases and V by 4 bases; bases with no gene match: 7.

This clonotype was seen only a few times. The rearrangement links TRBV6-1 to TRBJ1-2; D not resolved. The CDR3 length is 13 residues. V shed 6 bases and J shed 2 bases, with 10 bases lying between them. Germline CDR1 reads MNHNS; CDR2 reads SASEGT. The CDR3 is CASSPGFNYGYTF. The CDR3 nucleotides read TGTGCCAGCAGCCCCGGGTTCAACTATGGCTACACCTTC.

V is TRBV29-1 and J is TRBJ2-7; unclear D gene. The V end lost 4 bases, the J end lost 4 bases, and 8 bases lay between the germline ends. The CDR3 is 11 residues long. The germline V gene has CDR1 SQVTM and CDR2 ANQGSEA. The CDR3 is CSVVDQYEQYF. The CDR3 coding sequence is TGCAGCGTTGTGGATCAGTACGAGCAGTACTTC.

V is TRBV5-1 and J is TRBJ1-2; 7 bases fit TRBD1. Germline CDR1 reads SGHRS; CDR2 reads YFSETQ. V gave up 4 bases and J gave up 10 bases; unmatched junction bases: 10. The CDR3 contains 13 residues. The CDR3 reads CASSSNGQAVYTF. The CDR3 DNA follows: TGCGCCAGCAGCAGTAACGGACAGGCCGTCTACACCTTC. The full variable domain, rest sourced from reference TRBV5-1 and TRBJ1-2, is KAGVTQTPRYLIKTRGQQVTLSCSPISGHRSVSWYQQTPGQGLQFLFEYFSETQRNKGNFPGRFSGRQFSNSRSEMNVSTLELGDSALYLCASSSNGQAVYTFGSGTRLTVV.

CDR3 sequence: CASTRDGDSGNTIYF. CDR3 nucleotides: TGTGCCAGTACCCGGGACGGAGACTCTGGAAACACCATATATTTT. The chain links TRBV19 to TRBJ1-3; possibly TRBD1 for D (5 bases). This CDR3 contains 15 residues. Per the germline V gene, CDR1 is LNHDA and CDR2 is SQIVND (reference sequence). The V end lost 7 bases, the J end lost 0 bases, and 13 bases lay between the germline ends.

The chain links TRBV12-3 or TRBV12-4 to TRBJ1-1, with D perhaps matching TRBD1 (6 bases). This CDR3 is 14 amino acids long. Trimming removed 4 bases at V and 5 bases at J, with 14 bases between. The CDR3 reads CASSSRGGLTEAFF. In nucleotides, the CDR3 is TGTGCCAGCAGTTCCCGGGGGGGGCTGACTGAAGCTTTCTTT.

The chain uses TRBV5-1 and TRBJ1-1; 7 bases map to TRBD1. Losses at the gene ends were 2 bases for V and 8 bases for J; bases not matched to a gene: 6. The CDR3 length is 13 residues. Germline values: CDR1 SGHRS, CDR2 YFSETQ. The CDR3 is CASSFQQGNEAFF. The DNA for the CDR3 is TGCGCCAGCAGCTTCCAACAGGGGAACGAAGCTTTCTTT.

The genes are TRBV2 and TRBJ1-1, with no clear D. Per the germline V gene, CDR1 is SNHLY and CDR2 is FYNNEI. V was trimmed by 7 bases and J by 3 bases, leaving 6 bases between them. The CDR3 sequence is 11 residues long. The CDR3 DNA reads TGTGCCAGCATTGGTTACACTGAAGCTTTCTTT. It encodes CASIGYTEAFF.

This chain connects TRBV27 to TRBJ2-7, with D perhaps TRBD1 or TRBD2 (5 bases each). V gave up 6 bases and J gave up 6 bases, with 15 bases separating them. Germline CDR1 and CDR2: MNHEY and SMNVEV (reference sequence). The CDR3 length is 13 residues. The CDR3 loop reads CASSLSRGVEQYF. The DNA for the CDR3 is TGTGCCAGCAGCCTCAGTAGAGGGGTCGAGCAGTACTTC.

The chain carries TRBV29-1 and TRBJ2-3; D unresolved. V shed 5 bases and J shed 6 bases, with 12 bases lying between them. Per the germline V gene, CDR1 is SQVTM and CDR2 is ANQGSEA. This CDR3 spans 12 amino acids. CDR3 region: CSVSSALDTQYF. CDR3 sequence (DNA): TGCAGCGTTAGTTCCGCGTTGGATACGCAGTATTTT.

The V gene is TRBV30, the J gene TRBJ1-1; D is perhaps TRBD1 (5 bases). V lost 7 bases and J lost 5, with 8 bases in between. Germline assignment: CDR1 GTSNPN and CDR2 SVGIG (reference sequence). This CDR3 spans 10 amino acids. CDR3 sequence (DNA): TGTGCCTCCCACAGGACTGAAGCTTTCTTT. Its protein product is CASHRTEAFF.

The chain's CDR3 is CASSLTGRNEKLFF. DNA of the CDR3: TGCGCCAGCAGTCTGACAGGACGTAATGAAAAACTGTTTTTT. The V call is TRBV5-1, the J call TRBJ1-4; TRBD1 might be the D (6 bases). Germline-derived CDR1 and CDR2 are SGHRS and YFSETQ. The ends were cut back, 5 bases at V and 4 bases at J, with 12 bases in the middle. CDR3 length: 14 amino acids.

The CDR3 loop is CASSQSSQETQYF. CDR3 sequence (DNA): TGTGCCAGCAGCCAAAGCAGTCAAGAGACCCAGTACTTC. This chain joins TRBV7-3 and TRBJ2-5; D remains unclear. The CDR3 consists of 13 residues. Trimming stripped 5 bases from V and 2 bases from J, with 9 bases between. The germline CDR1 and CDR2 sequences are SGHTA and FQGTGA. Combining the CDR3 with reference TRBV7-3 and TRBJ2-5 gives the whole variable domain GAGVSQTPSNKVTEKGKYVELRCDPISGHTALYWYRQSLGQGPEFLIYFQGTGAADDSGLPNDRFFAVRPEGSVSTLKIQRTERGDSAVYLCASSQSSQETQYFGPGTRLLVL.

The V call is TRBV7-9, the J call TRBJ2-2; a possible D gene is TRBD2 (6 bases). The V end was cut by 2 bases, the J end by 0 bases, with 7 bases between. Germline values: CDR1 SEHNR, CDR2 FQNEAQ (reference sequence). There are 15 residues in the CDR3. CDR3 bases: TGTGCCAGCAGCTTACTAGCGACGAACACCGGGGAGCTGTTTTTT. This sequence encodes CASSLLATNTGELFF.

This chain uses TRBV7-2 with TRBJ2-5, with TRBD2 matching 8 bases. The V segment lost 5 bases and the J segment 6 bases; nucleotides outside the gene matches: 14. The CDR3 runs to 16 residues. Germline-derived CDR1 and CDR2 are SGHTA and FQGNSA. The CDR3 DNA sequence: TGTGCCAGCAGCCCTCCGGGACCGGGGGGGGAGAAGACCCAGTACTTC. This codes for CASSPPGPGGEKTQYF.

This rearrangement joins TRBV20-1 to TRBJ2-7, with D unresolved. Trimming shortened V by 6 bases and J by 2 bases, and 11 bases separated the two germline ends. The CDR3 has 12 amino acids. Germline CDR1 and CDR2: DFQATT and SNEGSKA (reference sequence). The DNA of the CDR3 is TGCAGTGCCGGACCTGACCCCTACGAGCAGTACTTC. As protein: CSAGPDPYEQYF.

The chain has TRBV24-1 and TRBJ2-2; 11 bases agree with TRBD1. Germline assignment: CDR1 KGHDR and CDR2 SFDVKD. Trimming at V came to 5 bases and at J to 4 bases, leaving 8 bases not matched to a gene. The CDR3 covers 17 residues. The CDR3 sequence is CATSVRRDRGITGELFF. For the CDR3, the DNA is TGTGCCACCAGTGTGCGCCGGGACAGGGGGATCACCGGGGAGCTGTTTTTT.

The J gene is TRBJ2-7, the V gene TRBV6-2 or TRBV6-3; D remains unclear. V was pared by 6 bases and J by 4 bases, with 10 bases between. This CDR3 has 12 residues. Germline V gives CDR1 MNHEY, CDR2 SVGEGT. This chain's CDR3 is CASRHDWYEQYF. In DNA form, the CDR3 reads TGTGCCAGCAGACACGACTGGTACGAGCAGTACTTC.

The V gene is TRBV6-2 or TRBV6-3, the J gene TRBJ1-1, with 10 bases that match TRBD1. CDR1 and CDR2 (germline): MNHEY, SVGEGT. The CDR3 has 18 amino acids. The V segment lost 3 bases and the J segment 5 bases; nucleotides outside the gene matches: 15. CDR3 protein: CASSYLRDRGFAETEAFF. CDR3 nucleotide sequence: TGTGCCAGCAGTTATCTCCGGGACAGGGGATTTGCTGAGACTGAAGCTTTCTTT.